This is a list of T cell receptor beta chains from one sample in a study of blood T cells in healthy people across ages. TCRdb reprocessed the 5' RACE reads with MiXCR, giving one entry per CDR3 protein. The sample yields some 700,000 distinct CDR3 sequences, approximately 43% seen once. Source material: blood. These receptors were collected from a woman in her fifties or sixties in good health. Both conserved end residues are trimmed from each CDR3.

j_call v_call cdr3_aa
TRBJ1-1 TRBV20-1 SARGQLGNTEAF
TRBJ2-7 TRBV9 ASSVGGSNAYEQY
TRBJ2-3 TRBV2 ASRQLELDTQY
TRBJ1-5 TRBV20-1 SAPQTGPGQPQH
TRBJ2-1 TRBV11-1 ASSLPRVGRSRGNEQF
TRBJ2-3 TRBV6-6 ASSYQPGGTDTQY
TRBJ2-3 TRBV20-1 SARASTGTDTQY
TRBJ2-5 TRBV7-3 ASSLGRSETQY
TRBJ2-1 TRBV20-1 SARGRLLGEQF
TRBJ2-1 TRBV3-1 ASSQRFTGLAGPQEQF
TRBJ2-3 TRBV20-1 SARDLAASTDTQY
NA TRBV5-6 ASSLRAIYEQY
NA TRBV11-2 ASSSPRQLGPKETQY
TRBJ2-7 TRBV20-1 SATTGPSYEQY
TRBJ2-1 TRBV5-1 ASSVSGTGNEQF
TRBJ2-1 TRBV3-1 ASSQAPAPAYNEQF
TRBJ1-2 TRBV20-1 SAREFRDRGGYGYT
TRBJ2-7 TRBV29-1 SVGGGFGYEQY
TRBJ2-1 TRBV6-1 ASSNPWDRGTDNEQF
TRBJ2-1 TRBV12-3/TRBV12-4 ASSAPGLRRDEQF
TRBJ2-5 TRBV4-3 ASSQGTGMETQY
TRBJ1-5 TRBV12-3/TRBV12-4 ASSLRGWRNQPQH
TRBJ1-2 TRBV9 ASSVPGGSRHGYT
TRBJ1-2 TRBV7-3 ASSLTPESGKSVRGYT
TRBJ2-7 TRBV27 ASRGLETEQY
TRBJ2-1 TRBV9 ASSARTTEPNEQF
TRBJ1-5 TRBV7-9 ASSPTGGSQPQH
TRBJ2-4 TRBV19 ASSIGTNKNIQY
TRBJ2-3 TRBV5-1 ASSPPDTLLADTQY
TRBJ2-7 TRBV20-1 SAPRTGGTYEQY
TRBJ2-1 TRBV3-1 ASSQRSRLTWF
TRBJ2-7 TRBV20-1 SARGPSGDKYSYEQY
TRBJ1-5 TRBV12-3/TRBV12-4 ASSLLVVSNQPQH
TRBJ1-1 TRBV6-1 ASSEIGSTASAF
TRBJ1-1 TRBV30 AWKGQTNTEAF
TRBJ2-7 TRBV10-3 AISESNTGLEQY
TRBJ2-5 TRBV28 ASSPLTGNQETQY
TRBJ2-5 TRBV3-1 ASSQDTAWETHY
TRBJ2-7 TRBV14 ASLTRGSYEQY
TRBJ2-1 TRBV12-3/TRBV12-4 ASSPQRLAGTYNEQF
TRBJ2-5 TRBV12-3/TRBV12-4 ASSSRQGYQETQY
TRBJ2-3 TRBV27 ASSSKRTDTQY
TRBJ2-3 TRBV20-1 SATPGQGSTDTQY
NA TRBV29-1 SVERGRTNEQY
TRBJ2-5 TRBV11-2 ASSGRETQY